The next 21 T cell receptor beta chains were all read from a single sample in a study of shared clonotypes between healthy human individuals (TCRdb year 2020). For the CD8 naive samples, CD45RO-negative cells were positively selected for CCR7, yielding a CD45RA+CCR7+ population from which TemRA cells were excluded. The method was the immunoSEQ multiplex PCR assay. Held by TCRdb, this immuneACCESS table contains in-frame sequences only and omits some clones. Under half of the omission traces to an unresolved V gene where checked; the cause of the rest is unknown. This sample is represented by about 1.9 million clones; 85% to 95% of them were singletons. The top ten hold 1.5% to 2% of the sample. Sequencing was carried out using naive CD8+ T cells from PBMCs. The sample's cell subset or site, from its label and the paper: CD45RA+CCR7+. All receptors derive from a man in his late teens or twenties in good health. Some clones in this sample may be carry-over from other donors' samples.

This clone was seen only a few times. This chain joins TRBV19 and TRBJ1-1, with D uncertain. V dropped 0 bases and J dropped 5 bases, with 13 bases sitting between them. Per germline, CDR1 LNHDA and CDR2 SQIVND (reference sequence). The CDR3 length is 15 residues. CDR3 amino acids: CASSIDPRLETEAFF. The CDR3 DNA follows: TGTGCCAGTAGTATAGATCCGCGTCTCGAGACTGAAGCTTTCTTT.

The CDR3 region is CASSFGFPGDEQFF. The CDR3, as DNA: TGTGCCAGCAGTTTCGGGTTCCCTGGGGATGAGCAGTTCTTC. The chain uses TRBV28 and TRBJ2-1; D gene uncertain. Germline assignment: CDR1 MDHEN and CDR2 SYDVKM. There are 14 residues in the CDR3. V was pared by 3 bases and J by 8 bases, with 14 bases between.

The genes are TRBV28 and TRBJ2-5, with TRBD1 matching 8 bases. The J segment lost 0 bases and the V segment lost 5 bases, leaving 8 bases of the junction unmatched. The CDR3 is made up of 16 amino acids. Germline V gene sequence: CDR1 MDHEN, CDR2 SYDVKM. The CDR3 coding sequence is TGTGCCAGCAGTCCGCACCAGGGGGCGGACCAAGAGACCCAGTACTTC. Translating gives CASSPHQGADQETQYF.

The chain recombines TRBV5-1 with TRBJ2-7, with D maybe TRBD1 (7 bases). This CDR3 has 18 residues. Trimming pared 1 base from V and 4 bases from J, leaving 24 bases between. Per germline, CDR1 SGHRS and CDR2 YFSETQ. In DNA, the CDR3 is TGCGCCAGCAGCTTGTATGGTGGGACAGCGGGCTATTTGTACGAGCAGTACTTC. Protein product: CASSLYGGTAGYLYEQYF.

The chain uses TRBV9 and TRBJ2-7; D may be TRBD1 or TRBD2 (5 bases each). The CDR3 has 15 residues. Trimming took 1 base from V and 3 from J, leaving 14 bases between them. From germline, CDR1 is SGDLS and CDR2 YYNGEE. CDR3 coding DNA: TGTGCCAGCAGCGTAAACCCGGGACCTTACTACGAGCAGTACTTC. Protein product: CASSVNPGPYYEQYF.

The V gene is TRBV2, the J gene TRBJ2-7; 9 bases match TRBD1. V lost 5 bases and J lost 0; bases outside the gene matches: 5. In germline, CDR1 is SNHLY, CDR2 FYNNEI. The CDR3 loop spans 15 amino acids. The CDR3 loop is CASSKGQGSSYEQYF. In DNA, the CDR3 is TGTGCCAGCAGTAAAGGACAGGGGAGCTCCTACGAGCAGTACTTC.

The chain recombines TRBV29-1 with TRBJ2-6; TRBD2 aligns across 10 bases. This CDR3 is 19 amino acids long. The V gene end was trimmed by 5 bases and the J gene end by 3 bases; junction bases not matched to a gene: 16. CDR1 is SQVTM and CDR2 is ANQGSEA in the germline V gene. The CDR3 nucleotides read TGCAGCGTTACCGGGATGGCGCTAGCGGGAGCCAGTGGGGCCAACGTCCTGACTTTC. Its translation: CSVTGMALAGASGANVLTF.

V is TRBV6-5 and J is TRBJ1-2; D is ambiguous. CDR3 length equals 13 residues. V lost 5 bases and J lost 5, with 12 bases in between. Germline values: CDR1 MNHEY, CDR2 SVGAGI. The CDR3 region has the DNA TGTGCCAGCAGTACCGACATTTCGTATGGCTACACCTTC. Its protein product is CASSTDISYGYTF.

This chain links TRBV7-2 with TRBJ2-6, with TRBD1 identical over 7 bases. Trimming took 4 bases from V and 1 from J; bases not matched to a gene: 7. CDR1 and CDR2 (germline): SGHTA, FQGNSA. The CDR3 covers 17 residues. This CDR3 reads CASSSRDSSSGANVLTF. The CDR3 region has the DNA TGTGCCAGCAGCTCCCGGGACAGCTCATCTGGGGCCAACGTCCTGACTTTC.

V usage is TRBV9 and J usage is TRBJ2-3; D not certain. CDR1 is SGDLS and CDR2 is YYNGEE in the germline V gene. The V end was cut by 4 bases, the J end by 4 bases, with 13 bases between. The CDR3 covers 14 residues. Here the CDR3 DNA reads TGTGCCAGCAGCTCCCCCTACGCAGCAGATACGCAGTATTTT. This gives the protein CASSSPYAADTQYF.

Remarks on this clone: Different DNA sequences within this sample yield the same CDR3. The CDR3 DNA follows: TGTGCCAGCAGCCCCGGTGGCTATGGCTACACCTTC. Protein sequence: CASSPGGYGYTF. V gene TRBV9 combines with J gene TRBJ1-2; D unclear. Germline assignment: CDR1 SGDLS and CDR2 YYNGEE. The CDR3 is 12 residues long. V lost 4 bases, J lost 4 bases, and 8 bases lay in between.

The V call is TRBV7-9, the J call TRBJ2-7; D is unclear. The V end was cut by 6 bases, the J end by 2 bases, with 20 bases between. The V gene's germline CDR1 is SEHNR and CDR2 FQNEAQ (reference sequence). The CDR3 sequence is 16 residues long. The CDR3 bases are TGTGCCAGCAGTCAAGAGGCACGCGTTGGTGCCTACGAGCAGTACTTC. It codes for CASSQEARVGAYEQYF.

The chain joins TRBV9 to TRBJ2-7, with D hard to call. V was trimmed by 3 bases and J by 2 bases, leaving 18 bases between them. This CDR3 has 16 residues. Germline lookup yields CDR1 SGDLS and CDR2 YYNGEE. The CDR3 spells CASSGYYASPPYEQYF. The CDR3 DNA sequence: TGTGCCAGCAGCGGGTATTACGCTAGTCCCCCCTACGAGCAGTACTTC.

The rearrangement links TRBV5-4 to TRBJ2-3; 13 nucleotides match TRBD2. Germline V gene data show CDR1 as SGHNT and CDR2 as YYREEE (reference sequence). This CDR3 contains 17 residues. Germline trimming cut 4 bases from V and 4 bases from J; bases unmatched to any gene: 9. In nucleotides, the CDR3 is TGTGCCAGCAGCCCGGGACTAGCGGGGTGGGGGGCAGATACGCAGTATTTT. Its translation is CASSPGLAGWGADTQYF. Supplemented by reference TRBV5-4 and TRBJ2-3, the full variable domain reads ETGVTQSPTHLIKTRGQQVTLRCSSQSGHNTVSWYQQALGQGPQFIFQYYREEENGRGNFPPRFSGLQFPNYSSELNVNALELDDSALYLCASSPGLAGWGADTQYFGPGTRLTVL.

The J gene is TRBJ1-2, the V gene TRBV27; 9 nucleotides line up with TRBD1. Germline CDR1 MNHEY, CDR2 SMNVEV (reference sequence). This CDR3 spans 14 amino acids. The V gene end was trimmed by 6 bases and the J gene end by 8 bases; junction bases not matched to a gene: 10. This CDR3 reads CASRSGTGGDGYTF. The CDR3 region has the DNA TGTGCCAGCAGATCAGGTACAGGGGGCGACGGCTACACCTTC.

The V gene is TRBV12-5, the J gene TRBJ2-5, with D unclear. Germline V gives CDR1 LGHNT, CDR2 FRNRAP. This CDR3 spans 12 amino acids. With 4 bases removed from V and 5 bases from J, the gap between germline ends came to 8 bases. CDR3 nucleotides: TGTGCTAGTGGTTGGGGTTGGGAGACCCAGTACTTC. Encoded protein: CASGWGWETQYF.

The genes are TRBV6-1 and TRBJ2-7; no reliable D call. CDR3 length: 12 amino acids. Looked up from germline, CDR1 is MNHNS and CDR2 is SASEGT. V lost 5 bases and J 3 bases, leaving 8 bases between the germline ends. The CDR3: CASSSIGYEQYF. The CDR3 bases are TGTGCCAGCAGTTCAATCGGCTACGAGCAGTACTTC.

The chain uses TRBV6-1 and TRBJ1-1; D gene uncertain. Trimming removed 2 bases at V and 0 bases at J, with 19 bases between. This CDR3 region has 18 residues. CDR1 is MNHNS, CDR2 SASEGT, per germline. CDR3 region: CASSEHLGGSGVNTEAFF. CDR3 in DNA: TGTGCCAGCAGTGAACATTTGGGCGGTTCAGGCGTGAACACTGAAGCTTTCTTT.

The count of this clone is one. CDR3 loop: CASSGGHKTYNEQFF. CDR3 DNA sequence: TGTGCCAGCAGCGGAGGCCACAAAACCTACAATGAGCAGTTCTTC. The chain joins TRBV9 to TRBJ2-1; no definite D call. CDR3 length: 15 amino acids. Germline V gene lookup returns CDR1 SGDLS and CDR2 YYNGEE. Trimming shortened V by 3 bases and J by 2 bases, and 12 bases separated the two germline ends.

The chain employs TRBV15 and TRBJ2-1, with 7 positions matching TRBD2. Germline V gene sequence: CDR1 LNHNV, CDR2 YYDKDF (reference sequence). The CDR3 contains 18 residues. J gave up 1 base and V 1 base, and 10 bases lay outside the gene matches. The CDR3 DNA reads as TGTGCCACCAGCAGAGGTCCGGGGGAGGGCGTGTCCTACAATGAGCAGTTCTTC. It translates to CATSRGPGEGVSYNEQFF.

CDR3 residues: CASSQDGGNVIHEQFF. In DNA form, the CDR3 reads TGCGCCAGCAGCCAAGATGGAGGGAACGTTATTCATGAGCAGTTCTTC. This chain uses TRBV4-3 with TRBJ2-1; tentative D call: TRBD2 (6 bases). This CDR3 has 16 residues. Trimming cost V 0 bases and J 8 bases, with 17 bases left between them. CDR1 and CDR2 (germline): LGHNA, YSLEER.